This paragraph covers one T cell receptor beta chain sequence. No cognate antigen has been identified for it. No much larger clonotype is one base removed from it; base qualities were not supplied. The V end gives up 1 base and the J end 2 bases, leaving 4 bases in the junction not matched to a gene. Its CDR3 holds 16 amino acids, cysteine through phenylalanine. The kept DNA is CDR3 alone, 48 bases in frame from the first base. The germline V gene supplies CDR1 MGHDK and CDR2 SYGVNS. The data were obtained in a study of shared T cell receptors in the human thymus (dated by TCRdb to the early 2020s). For context, the study as a whole: The study examined how self-reactive, shared T-cell receptor alpha chains are generated in the human thymus.

The library was generated by the immunoSEQ multiplex PCR assay. The immuneACCESS repertoire file appears here via TCRdb, limited to in-frame rearrangements. These files lack a portion of the clones; in checked studies, under half of the deficit traces to unresolved V genes, and the cause of the others is not known. The sample table records approximately 760,000 clones; approximately 85% of these occur just once. The ten largest clones take up roughly 0.01% of the sample. A further study also used this sample, focusing on human thymus T cells. As the second study states: Donors were immunologically healthy infants undergoing open corrective cardiac surgery for congenital heart defects in Finland. Thymus tissue was collected as surgical resects that were removed during corrective cardiac surgery. Biased V and J gene segment usage appeared to be present in both thymic and peripheral blood repertoires. The related research found that thymic TCR repertoires overlapped highly between unrelated individuals. TCR alpha and beta repertoires from about 8 infant thymus samples and a few related peripheral blood samples were characterized in the study. Donor ages ranging from about 7 to 250 days were recorded, and a handful of male and a couple of female infants were included in the cohort. Thymocytes were mechanically released from the tissue and were stored as pellets of 10-30 million cells at -70 degrees C. A QIAsymphony instrument was used to extract genomic DNA from frozen cell pellets. Using the immunoSEQ multiplex PCR assay, the TCRB and TCRAD loci were amplified from a standardized quantity of quality-controlled genomic DNA. The amplicons spanned the V(D)J region and were long enough to cover the CDR3 and allow V and J genes to be identified. The commercial immunoSEQ service was used to sequence amplicons on an Illumina platform. Primer bias and sequencing errors were corrected using previously described methods, and TCRAD and TCRB definitions followed the IMGT database. The repertoires were analysed using immunoSEQ Analyzer 3.0 and VDJTools for basic statistics, V/J segment usage, diversity estimates, rarefaction and pairwise overlap. To estimate diversity, the Chao1, ChaoE, Efron-Thisted, Shannon and inverse Simpson indices were applied, and diversity was also estimated on datasets down-sampled to the smallest sample. For repertoire overlap, CDR3 nucleotide sequence, V gene and J gene had to match strictly, and clustering was done by Jaccard-based multidimensional scaling. Thymus samples yielded on average approximately 840,000 unique TCRB clonotypes, compared with roughly 92,000 from blood samples.

The TCR was taken from a girl in the first two years of life with a congenital heart defect. Donor details come from another sample of the same person, matched by shared clones. The sequenced sample was thymocytes. Recombination connected TRBV25-1 to TRBJ2-3; TRBD2 aligns with 9 central bases. The CDR3 is CASSEWLAGDTDTQYF. The nucleotide sequence reads as follows: TGTGCCAGCAGTGAATGGTTAGCGGGGGACACAGATACGCAGTATTTT.